This T cell receptor (beta chain) was captured in a study of T cell responses to AZD1222 COVID-19 vaccine. Regarding this clone: Antigen unknown.

TCRdb's table, derived via immunoSEQ multiplex PCR, lists solely in-frame clones and lacks some. Of nearly 200,000 clones listed, 85% to 95% are singletons. The CDR3 covers 14 residues. CDR1 is LNHDA and CDR2 is SQIVND in the germline V gene (reference sequence). Trimming shortened V by 8 bases and J by 4 bases, and 15 bases separated the two germline ends. General study points: Distributed over spike, vaccine-associated CD4 TCRs predominated at 160-218 and 743-854.

The V call is TRBV19, the J call TRBJ2-1; D is possibly TRBD1 (6 bases). The receptor comes from an adult who received the AZD1222 COVID-19 vaccine. The sequencing used peripheral blood, collected 28 days after the second AZD1222 dose. The CDR3 nucleotides are TGTGCCAGTTCCGGGACACCCTTGTACAATGAGCAGTTCTTC. Protein sequence: CASSGTPLYNEQFF.